The present T cell receptor beta chain was sequenced within a study of shared clonotypes between healthy human individuals. TCRdb's table, derived via immunoSEQ multiplex PCR, lists solely in-frame clones and lacks some. The table lists approximately 2,300,000 clones, roughly 90% of them singletons. This clone is a singleton in its sample. The CDR3 spans 14 residues. CDR1 is MNHEY, CDR2 SMNVEV, per germline (reference sequence). V lost 6 bases, J lost 8 bases, and 11 bases stayed unmatched. The sequencing input was naive CD4+ T cells from PBMCs. Sample subset: CD45RA+ positively selected. The sequence derives from a man between 18 and 29 years old in good health. Some clones in this sample may be carry-over from other donors' samples. The chain links TRBV27 to TRBJ1-2, with 8 bases identical to TRBD1. CDR3 in amino acids: CASSPPDRGWGYTF. CDR3 sequence (DNA): TGTGCCAGCAGCCCCCCCGACAGGGGTTGGGGCTACACCTTC.